Following are 6 T cell receptor beta chains from one sample sequenced in a study of T cells in Graves' hyperthyroidism and ophthalmopathy. Amplified TCR beta CDR3 regions derived from RNA transcripts. The primer set for the first-round RT-PCR of the TCR CDR3 was HTBI. MiXCR, applied by TCRdb to the multiplex PCR reads, yields one record per CDR3 protein. The table shows 500,000 to 550,000 distinct CDR3 sequences, with less than 25% occurring only once. The specimen was blood. The receptors were sampled from a man between 18 and 29 years old with Graves' hyperthyroidism.

In this sample, this clonotype turned up many times. The chain carries TRBV19 and TRBJ2-5; 7 bases align to TRBD1. In germline, CDR1 is LNHDA, CDR2 SQIVND (reference sequence). The CDR3 has 14 amino acids. V shed 4 bases and J 4 bases; nucleotides not matched to a gene: 6. The CDR3 DNA reads as TGTGCCAGTAGTAACAGGGGTGAGAGAGAGACCCAGTACTTC. As protein: CASSNRGERETQYF.

This clonotype has only one observation. The rearrangement uses TRBV7-2 and TRBJ2-7, with D unresolved. Germline loops: CDR1 SGHTA, CDR2 FQGNSA. V was shortened by 2 bases and J by 4 bases, with 12 bases between the two germline ends. The CDR3 contains 14 residues. Here the CDR3 DNA reads TGTGCCAGCAGCTTACCACGCCGCCCTTACGAGCAGTACTTC. As protein: CASSLPRRPYEQYF. Full variable domain (missing parts from reference TRBV7-2 and TRBJ2-7): GAGVSQSPSNKVTEKGKDVELRCDPISGHTALYWYRQSLGQGLEFLIYFQGNSAPDKSGLPSDRFSAERTGGSVSTLTIQRTQQEDSAVYLCASSLPRRPYEQYFGPGTRLTVT.

The chain links TRBV12-5 to TRBJ2-7, with D hard to call. Germline assignment: CDR1 LGHNT and CDR2 FRNRAP. Deletions cut 2 bases from V and 6 bases from J, with 11 bases between. This CDR3 region has 13 residues. The CDR3 DNA reads as TGTGCTAGTGGTTTGCCCCTACCGGGCGAGCAGTACTTC. Residues: CASGLPLPGEQYF.

The sample holds many counts of this clonotype. The chain uses TRBV12-3 or TRBV12-4 and TRBJ1-5, with a weak D call TRBD1 (5 bases). Trimming took 5 bases from V and 0 from J, leaving 11 bases between them. The CDR3 is 15 residues long. DNA for the CDR3: TGTGCCAGCAGTAGAGGGACTGATAGCAATCAGCCCCAGCATTTT. It translates to CASSRGTDSNQPQHF.

This clonotype was detected many times. The genes are TRBV6-5 and TRBJ2-7; no definite D call. Germline V gene data show CDR1 as MNHEY and CDR2 as SVGAGI. This CDR3 spans 14 amino acids. V was clipped by 0 bases and J by 3 bases, with 9 bases between them. The CDR3 DNA reads TGTGCCAGCAGTTACTCGGGCTATATCTACGAGCAGTACTTC. The encoded protein is CASSYSGYIYEQYF.

There are a few counts of this clonotype. The chain uses TRBV29-1 and TRBJ1-2; unclear D gene. The CDR3 consists of 13 residues. The V gene lost 0 bases and the J gene lost 8 bases, with 13 bases spanning the gap. In germline, CDR1 is SQVTM, CDR2 ANQGSEA. CDR3: CSVEDTRQPGYTF. In nucleotides, the CDR3 is TGCAGCGTTGAAGACACGAGACAACCAGGCTACACCTTC.